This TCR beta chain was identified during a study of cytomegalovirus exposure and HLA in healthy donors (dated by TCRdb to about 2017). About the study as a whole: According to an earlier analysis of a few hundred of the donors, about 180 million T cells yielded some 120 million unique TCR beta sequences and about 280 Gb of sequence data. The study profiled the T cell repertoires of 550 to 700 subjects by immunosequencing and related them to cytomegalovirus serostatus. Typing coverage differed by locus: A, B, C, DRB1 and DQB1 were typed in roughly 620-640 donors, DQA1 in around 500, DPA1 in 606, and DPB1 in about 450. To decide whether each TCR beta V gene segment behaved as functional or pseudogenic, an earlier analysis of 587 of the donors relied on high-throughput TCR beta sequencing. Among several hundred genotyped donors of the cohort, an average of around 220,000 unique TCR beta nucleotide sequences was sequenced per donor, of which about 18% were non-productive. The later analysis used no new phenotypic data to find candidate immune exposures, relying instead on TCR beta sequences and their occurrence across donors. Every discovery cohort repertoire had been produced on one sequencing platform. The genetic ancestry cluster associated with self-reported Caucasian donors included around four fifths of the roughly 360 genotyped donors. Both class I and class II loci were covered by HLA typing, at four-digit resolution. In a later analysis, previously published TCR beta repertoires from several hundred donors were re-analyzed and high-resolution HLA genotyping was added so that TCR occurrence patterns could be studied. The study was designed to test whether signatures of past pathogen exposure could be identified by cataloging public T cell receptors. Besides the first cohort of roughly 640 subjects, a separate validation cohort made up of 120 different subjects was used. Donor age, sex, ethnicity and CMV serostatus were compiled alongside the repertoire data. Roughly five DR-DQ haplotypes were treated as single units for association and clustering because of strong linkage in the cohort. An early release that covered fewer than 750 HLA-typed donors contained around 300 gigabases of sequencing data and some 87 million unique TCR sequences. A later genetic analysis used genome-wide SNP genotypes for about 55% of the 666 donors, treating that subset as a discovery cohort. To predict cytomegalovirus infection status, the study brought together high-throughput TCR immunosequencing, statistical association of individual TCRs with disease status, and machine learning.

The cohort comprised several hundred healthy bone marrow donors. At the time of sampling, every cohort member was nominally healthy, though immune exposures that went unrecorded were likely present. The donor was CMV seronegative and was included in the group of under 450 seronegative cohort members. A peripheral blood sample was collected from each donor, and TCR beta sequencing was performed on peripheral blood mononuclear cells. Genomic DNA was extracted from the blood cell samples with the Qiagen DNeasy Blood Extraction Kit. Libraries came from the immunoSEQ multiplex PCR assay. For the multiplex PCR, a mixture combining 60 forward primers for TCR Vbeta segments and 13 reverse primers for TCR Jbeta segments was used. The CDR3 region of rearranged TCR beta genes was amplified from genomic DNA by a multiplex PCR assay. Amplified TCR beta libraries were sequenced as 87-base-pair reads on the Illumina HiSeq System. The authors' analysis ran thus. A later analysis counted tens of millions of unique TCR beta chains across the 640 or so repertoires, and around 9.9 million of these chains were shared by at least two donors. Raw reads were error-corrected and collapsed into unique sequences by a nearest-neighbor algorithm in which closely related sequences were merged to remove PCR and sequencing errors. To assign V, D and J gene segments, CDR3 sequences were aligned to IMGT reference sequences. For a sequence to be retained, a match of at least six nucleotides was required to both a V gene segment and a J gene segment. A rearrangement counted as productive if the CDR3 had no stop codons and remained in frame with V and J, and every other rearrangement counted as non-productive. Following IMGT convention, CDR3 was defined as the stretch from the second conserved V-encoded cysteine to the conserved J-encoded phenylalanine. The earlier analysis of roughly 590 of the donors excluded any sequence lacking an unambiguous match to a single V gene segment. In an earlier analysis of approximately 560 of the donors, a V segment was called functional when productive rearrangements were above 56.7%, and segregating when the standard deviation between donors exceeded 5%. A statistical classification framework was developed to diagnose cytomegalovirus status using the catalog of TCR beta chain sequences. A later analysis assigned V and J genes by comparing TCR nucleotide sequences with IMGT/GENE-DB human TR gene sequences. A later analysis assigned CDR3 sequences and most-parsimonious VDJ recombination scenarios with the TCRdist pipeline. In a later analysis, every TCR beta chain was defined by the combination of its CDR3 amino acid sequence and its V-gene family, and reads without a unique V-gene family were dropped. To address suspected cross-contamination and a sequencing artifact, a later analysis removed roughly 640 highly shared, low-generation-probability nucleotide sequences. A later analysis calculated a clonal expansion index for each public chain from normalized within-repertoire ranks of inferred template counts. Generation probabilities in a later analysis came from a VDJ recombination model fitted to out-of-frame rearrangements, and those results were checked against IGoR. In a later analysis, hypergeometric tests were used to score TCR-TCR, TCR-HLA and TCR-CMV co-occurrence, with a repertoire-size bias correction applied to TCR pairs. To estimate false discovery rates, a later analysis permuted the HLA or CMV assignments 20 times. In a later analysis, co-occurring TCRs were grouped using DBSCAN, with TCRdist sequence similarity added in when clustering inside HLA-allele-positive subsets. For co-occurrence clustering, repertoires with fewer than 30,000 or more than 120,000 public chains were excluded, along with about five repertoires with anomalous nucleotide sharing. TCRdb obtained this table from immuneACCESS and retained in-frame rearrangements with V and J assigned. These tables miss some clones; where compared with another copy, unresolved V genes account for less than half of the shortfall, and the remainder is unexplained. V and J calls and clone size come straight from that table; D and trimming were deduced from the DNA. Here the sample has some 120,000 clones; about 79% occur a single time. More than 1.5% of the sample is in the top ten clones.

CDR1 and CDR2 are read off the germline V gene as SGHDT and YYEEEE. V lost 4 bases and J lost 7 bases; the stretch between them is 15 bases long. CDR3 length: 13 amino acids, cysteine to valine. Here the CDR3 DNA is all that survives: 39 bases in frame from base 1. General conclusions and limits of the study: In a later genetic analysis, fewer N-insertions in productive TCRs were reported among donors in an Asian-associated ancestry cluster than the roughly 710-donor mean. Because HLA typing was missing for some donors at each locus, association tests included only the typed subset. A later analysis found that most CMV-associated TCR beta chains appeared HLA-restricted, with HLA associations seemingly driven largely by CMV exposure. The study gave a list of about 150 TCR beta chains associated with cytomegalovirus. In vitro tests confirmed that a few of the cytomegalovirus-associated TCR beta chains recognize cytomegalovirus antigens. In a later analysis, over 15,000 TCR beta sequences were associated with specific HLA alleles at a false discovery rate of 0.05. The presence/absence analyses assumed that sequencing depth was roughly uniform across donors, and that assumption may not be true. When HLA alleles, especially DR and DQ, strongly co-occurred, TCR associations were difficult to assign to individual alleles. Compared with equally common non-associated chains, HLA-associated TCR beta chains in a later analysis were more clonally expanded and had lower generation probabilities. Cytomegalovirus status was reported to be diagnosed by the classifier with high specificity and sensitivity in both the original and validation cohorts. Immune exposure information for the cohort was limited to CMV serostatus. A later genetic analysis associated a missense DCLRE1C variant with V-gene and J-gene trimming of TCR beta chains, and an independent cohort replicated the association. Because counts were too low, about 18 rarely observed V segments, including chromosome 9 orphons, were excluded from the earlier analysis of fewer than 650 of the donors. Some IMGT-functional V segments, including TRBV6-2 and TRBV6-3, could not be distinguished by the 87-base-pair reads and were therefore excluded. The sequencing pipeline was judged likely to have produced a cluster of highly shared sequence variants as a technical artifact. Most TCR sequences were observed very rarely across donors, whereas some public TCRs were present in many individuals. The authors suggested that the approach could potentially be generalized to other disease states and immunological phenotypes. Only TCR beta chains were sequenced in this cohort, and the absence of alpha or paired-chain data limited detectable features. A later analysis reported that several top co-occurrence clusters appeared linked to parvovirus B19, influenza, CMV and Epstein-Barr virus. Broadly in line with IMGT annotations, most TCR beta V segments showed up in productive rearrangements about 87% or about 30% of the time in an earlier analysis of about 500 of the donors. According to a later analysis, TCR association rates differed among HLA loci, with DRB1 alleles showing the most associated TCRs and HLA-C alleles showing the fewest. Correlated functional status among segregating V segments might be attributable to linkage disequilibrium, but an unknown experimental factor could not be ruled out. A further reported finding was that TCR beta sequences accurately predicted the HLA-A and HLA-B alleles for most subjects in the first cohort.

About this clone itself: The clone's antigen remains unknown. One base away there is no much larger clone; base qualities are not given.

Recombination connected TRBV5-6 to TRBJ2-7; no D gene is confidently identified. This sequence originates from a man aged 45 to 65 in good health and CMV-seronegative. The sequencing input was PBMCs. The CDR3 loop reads CASSLTQFREQYV. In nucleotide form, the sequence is TGTGCCAGCAGCCTGACCCAGTTCCGGGAGCAGTACGTC.